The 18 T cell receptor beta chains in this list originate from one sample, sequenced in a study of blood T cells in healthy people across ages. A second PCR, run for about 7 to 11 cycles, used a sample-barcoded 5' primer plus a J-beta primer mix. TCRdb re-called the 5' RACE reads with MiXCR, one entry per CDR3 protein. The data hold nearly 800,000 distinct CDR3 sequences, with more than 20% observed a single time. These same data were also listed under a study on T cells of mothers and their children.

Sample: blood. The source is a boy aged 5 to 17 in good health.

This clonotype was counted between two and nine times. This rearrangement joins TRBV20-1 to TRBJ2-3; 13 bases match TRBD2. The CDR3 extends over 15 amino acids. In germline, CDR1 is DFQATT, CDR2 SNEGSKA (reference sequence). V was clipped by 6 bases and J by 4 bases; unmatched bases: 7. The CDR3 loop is CSAGLAGVQSDTQYF. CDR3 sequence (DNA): TGCAGTGCCGGACTAGCGGGGGTACAGTCAGATACGCAGTATTTT.

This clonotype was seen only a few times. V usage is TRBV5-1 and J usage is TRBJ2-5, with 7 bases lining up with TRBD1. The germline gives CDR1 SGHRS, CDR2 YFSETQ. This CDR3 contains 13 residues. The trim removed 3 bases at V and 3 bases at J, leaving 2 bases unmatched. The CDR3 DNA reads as TGCGCCAGCAGCTGGGACAGTGAAGAGACCCAGTACTTC. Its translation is CASSWDSEETQYF.

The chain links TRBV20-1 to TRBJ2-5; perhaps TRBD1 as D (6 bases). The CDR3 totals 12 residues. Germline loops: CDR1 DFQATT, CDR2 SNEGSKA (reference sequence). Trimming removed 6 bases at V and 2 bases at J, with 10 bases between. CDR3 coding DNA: TGCAGTGCATCCGGGACACAAGAGACCCAGTACTTC. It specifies CSASGTQETQYF.

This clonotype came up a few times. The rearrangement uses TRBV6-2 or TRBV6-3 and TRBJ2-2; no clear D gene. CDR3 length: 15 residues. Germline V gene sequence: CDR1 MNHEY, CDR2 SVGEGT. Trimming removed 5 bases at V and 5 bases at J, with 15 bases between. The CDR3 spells CASSQTEGGTGELFF. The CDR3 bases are TGTGCCAGCAGTCAGACGGAAGGTGGGACCGGGGAGCTGTTTTTT.

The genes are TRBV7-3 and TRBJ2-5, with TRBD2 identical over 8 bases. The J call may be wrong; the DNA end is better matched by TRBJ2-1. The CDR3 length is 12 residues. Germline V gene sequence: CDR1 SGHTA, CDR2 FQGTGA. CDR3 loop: CARQGGGKRQFF. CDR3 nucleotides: TGTGCCAGACAGGGCGGGGGGAAACGGCAGTTCTTC.

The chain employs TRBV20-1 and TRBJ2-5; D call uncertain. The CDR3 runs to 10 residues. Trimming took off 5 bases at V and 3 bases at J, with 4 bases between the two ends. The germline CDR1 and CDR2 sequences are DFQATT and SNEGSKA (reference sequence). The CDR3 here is CSAFKETQYF. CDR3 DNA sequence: TGCAGTGCTTTTAAAGAGACCCAGTACTTC.

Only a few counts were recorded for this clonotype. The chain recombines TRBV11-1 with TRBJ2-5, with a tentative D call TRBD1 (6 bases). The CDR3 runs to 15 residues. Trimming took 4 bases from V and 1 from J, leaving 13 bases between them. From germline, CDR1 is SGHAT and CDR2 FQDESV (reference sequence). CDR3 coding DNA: TGTGCCAGCAGCTCTTTCGGACAGAGCCAAGAGACCCAGTACTTC. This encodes CASSSFGQSQETQYF.

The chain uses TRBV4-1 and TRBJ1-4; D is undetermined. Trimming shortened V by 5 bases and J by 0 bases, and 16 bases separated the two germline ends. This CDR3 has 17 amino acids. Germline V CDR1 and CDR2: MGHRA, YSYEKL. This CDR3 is CASSGARRGATNEKLFF. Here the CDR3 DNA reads TGCGCCAGCAGCGGAGCTCGCCGGGGTGCAACTAATGAAAAACTGTTTTTT.

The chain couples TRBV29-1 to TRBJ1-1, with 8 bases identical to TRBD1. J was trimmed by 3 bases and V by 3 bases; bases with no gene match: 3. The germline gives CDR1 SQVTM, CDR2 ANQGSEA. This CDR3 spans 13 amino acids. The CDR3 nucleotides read TGCAGCGTTGACCCGACAGGGGACACTGAAGCTTTCTTT. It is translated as CSVDPTGDTEAFF.

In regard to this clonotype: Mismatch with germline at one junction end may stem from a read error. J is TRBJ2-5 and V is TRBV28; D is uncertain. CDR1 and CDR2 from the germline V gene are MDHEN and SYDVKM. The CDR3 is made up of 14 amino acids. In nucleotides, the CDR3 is TGTGTCAGCAGTTTCGAACAGAATCAAGAGACCCAGTACTTC. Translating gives CVSSFEQNQETQYF.

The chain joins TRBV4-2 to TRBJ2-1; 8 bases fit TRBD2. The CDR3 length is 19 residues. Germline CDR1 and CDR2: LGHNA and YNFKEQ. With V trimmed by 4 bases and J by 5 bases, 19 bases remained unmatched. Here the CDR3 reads CASSPALGLAVVGNNEQFF. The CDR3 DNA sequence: TGTGCCAGCAGCCCCGCGCTCGGACTAGCCGTGGTGGGGAACAATGAGCAGTTCTTC.

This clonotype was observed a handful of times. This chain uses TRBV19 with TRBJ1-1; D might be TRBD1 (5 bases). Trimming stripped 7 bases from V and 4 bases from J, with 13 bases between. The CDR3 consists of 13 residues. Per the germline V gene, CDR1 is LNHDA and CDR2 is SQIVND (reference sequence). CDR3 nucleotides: TGTGCCAGTACCCTATCGGGGGGCACTGAAGCTTTCTTT. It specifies CASTLSGGTEAFF. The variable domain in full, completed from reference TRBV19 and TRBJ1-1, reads DGGITQSPKYLFRKEGQNVTLSCEQNLNHDAMYWYRQDPGQGLRLIYYSQIVNDFQKGDIAEGYSVSREKKESFPLTVTSAQKNPTAFYLCASTLSGGTEAFFGQGTRLTVV.

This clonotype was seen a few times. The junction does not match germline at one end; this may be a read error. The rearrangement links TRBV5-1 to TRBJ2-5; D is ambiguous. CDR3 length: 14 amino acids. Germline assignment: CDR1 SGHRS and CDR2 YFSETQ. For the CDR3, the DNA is TGCACCAGCAGCCCTTGGGTGTCAAAGGAGACCCAGTACTTC. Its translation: CTSSPWVSKETQYF.

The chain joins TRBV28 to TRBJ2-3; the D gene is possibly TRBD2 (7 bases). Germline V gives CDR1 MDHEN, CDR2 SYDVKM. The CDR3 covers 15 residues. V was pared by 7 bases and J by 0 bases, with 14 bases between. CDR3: CASMKGGHSTDTQYF. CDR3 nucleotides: TGTGCCAGCATGAAGGGGGGGCACAGCACAGATACGCAGTATTTT.

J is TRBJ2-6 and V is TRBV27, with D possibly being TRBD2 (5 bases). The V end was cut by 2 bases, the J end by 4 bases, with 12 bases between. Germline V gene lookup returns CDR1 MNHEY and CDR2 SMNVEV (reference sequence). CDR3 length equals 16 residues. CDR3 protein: CASSLTPGLGANVLTF. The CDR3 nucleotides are TGTGCCAGCAGTTTAACCCCTGGACTCGGGGCCAACGTCCTGACTTTC.

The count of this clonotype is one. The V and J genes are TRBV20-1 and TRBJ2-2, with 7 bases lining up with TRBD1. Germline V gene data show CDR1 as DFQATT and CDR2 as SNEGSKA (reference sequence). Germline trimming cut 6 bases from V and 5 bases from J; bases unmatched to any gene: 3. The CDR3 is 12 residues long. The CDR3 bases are TGCAGTGCCCGACAGGGAACCGGGGAGCTGTTTTTT. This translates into CSARQGTGELFF.

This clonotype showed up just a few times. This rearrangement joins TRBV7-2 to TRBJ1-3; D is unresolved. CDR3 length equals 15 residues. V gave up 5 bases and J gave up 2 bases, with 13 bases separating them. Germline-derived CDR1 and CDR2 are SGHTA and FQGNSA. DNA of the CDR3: TGTGCCAGCAGCGCCATGACCCCGCCTGGAAACACCATATATTTT. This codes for CASSAMTPPGNTIYF.

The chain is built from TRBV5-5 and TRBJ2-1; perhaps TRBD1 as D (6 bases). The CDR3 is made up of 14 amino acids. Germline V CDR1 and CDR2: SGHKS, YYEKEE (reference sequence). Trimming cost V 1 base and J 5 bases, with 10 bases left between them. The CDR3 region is CASSLTGPNNEQFF. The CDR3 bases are TGTGCCAGCAGCTTGACAGGGCCAAACAATGAGCAGTTCTTC.